The 19 T cell receptor beta chains listed next were all sequenced from one sample in a study of cytomegalovirus exposure and HLA in healthy donors (TCRdb year 2017). Library construction relied on the immunoSEQ multiplex PCR assay. For the multiplex PCR, a mixture combining 60 forward primers for TCR Vbeta segments and 13 reverse primers for TCR Jbeta segments was used. Entries here come from immuneACCESS through TCRdb and include only in-frame sequences with V and J called. Some clones fail to appear in such tables; in the studies checked, an unresolved V gene covers under half of the shortfall, and the cause of the remainder is unknown. In this sample the table shows around 79,000 clones, 65% to 85% of which occur a single time. The ten top clones hold around 16% of the sample. The sequenced material came from PBMCs. Receptor source: a middle-aged woman in good health and CMV-seropositive.

CDR3 loop: CASSIGLAGIETQYF. The CDR3 DNA is TGTGCCAGCTCAATAGGGCTAGCGGGAATAGAGACCCAGTACTTC. This chain uses TRBV18 with TRBJ2-5, with TRBD2 matching 9 bases. The length of the CDR3 is 15 residues. With 5 bases clipped from V and 4 bases from J, the junction kept 8 bases outside the gene matches. Germline values: CDR1 KGHSH, CDR2 LQKENI.

This chain uses TRBV10-2 with TRBJ1-1; tentative D call: TRBD1 (5 bases). The germline CDR1 and CDR2 sequences are WSHSY and SAAADI. There are 13 residues in the CDR3. Trimming left V 6 bases short and J 1 base short, with 9 bases between. The CDR3 bases are TGCGCCAGCAGAGCCCAGGGGAACACTGAAGCTTTCTTT. Amino acids: CASRAQGNTEAFF.

V and J are TRBV5-1 and TRBJ1-1, with D possibly being TRBD1 (5 bases). V lost 4 bases to trimming and J lost 1 base, with 14 bases between them. The V gene's germline CDR1 is SGHRS and CDR2 YFSETQ. The CDR3 has 15 residues. The CDR3 is CASSLFDSQNTEAFF. The CDR3 DNA sequence: TGCGCCAGCAGCCTCTTCGACAGCCAGAACACTGAAGCTTTCTTT.

J is TRBJ1-2 and V is TRBV30; 7 bases fit TRBD1. This CDR3 spans 12 amino acids. Germline V CDR1 and CDR2: GTSNPN, SVGIG (reference sequence). The CDR3 here is CAQGGSYYGYTF. The CDR3 nucleotides read TGTGCGCAGGGGGGTTCGTACTATGGCTACACCTTC.

The rearrangement links TRBV10-3 to TRBJ1-5; 7 bases agree with TRBD1. The V segment lost 0 bases and the J segment 7 bases; nucleotides outside the gene matches: 12. In germline, CDR1 is ENHRY, CDR2 SYGVKD. This CDR3 has 17 amino acids. The CDR3 nucleotides read TGTGCCATCAGTGAGTCGAAAGGGGGCTCGGGGACCCAGCCCCAGCATTTT. This encodes CAISESKGGSGTQPQHF.

The gene calls are TRBV6-1 and TRBJ1-5, with D tentatively TRBD1 (5 bases). The CDR3 spans 15 residues. CDR1 MNHNS and CDR2 SASEGT come from the germline V gene. The germline V and J ends were trimmed by 2 bases and 4 bases, with 12 bases remaining between them. DNA of the CDR3: TGTGCCAGCAGTGAATGGGGGGGTCCAAATCAGCCCCAGCATTTT. Its translation is CASSEWGGPNQPQHF.

The rearrangement uses TRBV11-2 and TRBJ2-1; 9 bases map to TRBD2. This CDR3 is 16 amino acids long. The germline gives CDR1 SGHAT, CDR2 FQNNGV. With V trimmed by 6 bases and J by 8 bases, 14 bases remained unmatched. CDR3 nucleotides: TGTGCCAGCAGTCAAGAGGGACTAGCTGGGGCGGATGAGCAGTTCTTC. Encoded protein: CASSQEGLAGADEQFF. The full variable domain, completed using reference TRBV11-2 and TRBJ2-1, is EAGVAQSPRYKIIEKRQSVAFWCNPISGHATLYWYQQILGQGPKLLIQFQNNGVVDDSQLPKDRFSAERLKGVDSTLKIQPAKLEDSAVYLCASSQEGLAGADEQFFGPGTRLTVL.

This clone appeared once. The rearrangement links TRBV4-2 to TRBJ2-5; D is perhaps TRBD1 (5 bases). The CDR3 totals 13 residues. The V end lost 6 bases, the J end lost 3 bases, and 11 bases lay between the germline ends. Germline V gene data show CDR1 as LGHNA and CDR2 as YNFKEQ. CDR3 bases: TGTGCCAGCAGTCGACAGCCCGAAGAGACCCAGTACTTC. This codes for CASSRQPEETQYF.

The chain employs TRBV6-4 and TRBJ2-2; D is possibly TRBD1 (6 bases). CDR3 length: 16 residues. Germline V lookup: CDR1 MRHNA, CDR2 SNTAGT. V was clipped by 3 bases and J by 2 bases, with 13 bases between them. CDR3 amino acids: CASSETGTINTGELFF. DNA for the CDR3: TGTGCCAGCAGTGAAACAGGGACGATCAACACCGGGGAGCTGTTTTTT.

The chain is built from TRBV29-1 and TRBJ2-7, with D possibly matching TRBD1 (5 bases). V was cut by 1 base and J by 3 bases, with 10 bases left in between. Germline V gives CDR1 SQVTM, CDR2 ANQGSEA. CDR3 length equals 13 residues. CDR3 residues: CSVEGAGIYEQYF. The CDR3 DNA reads TGCAGCGTTGAAGGGGCAGGGATCTACGAGCAGTACTTC.

The chain links TRBV5-6 to TRBJ2-3, with D perhaps matching TRBD2 (5 bases). CDR1 SGHDT and CDR2 YYEEEE come from the germline V gene. V was pared by 0 bases and J by 2 bases, with 10 bases between. The CDR3 has 15 amino acids. The CDR3 is CASSLDTGYTDTQYF. The CDR3 region has the DNA TGTGCCAGCAGCTTGGATACGGGATACACAGATACGCAGTATTTT.

This clone was detected a few times. J is TRBJ2-7 and V is TRBV20-1, with D hard to call. Germline loops: CDR1 DFQATT, CDR2 SNEGSKA (reference sequence). V was shortened by 5 bases and J by 4 bases, with 9 bases between the two germline ends. This CDR3 is built from 11 residues. The CDR3 DNA sequence: TGCAGTGCTCGTGCCCGGTACGAGCAGTACTTC. As protein: CSARARYEQYF.

The gene calls are TRBV2 and TRBJ2-2, with 8 bases aligning to TRBD1. The CDR3 loop spans 15 amino acids. Trimming removed 8 bases from V and 0 bases from J; junction bases left unmatched: 5. CDR1 and CDR2 from the germline V gene are SNHLY and FYNNEI. CDR3 loop: CASCRDRTNTGELFF. The CDR3 DNA reads TGTGCCAGCTGCCGGGACAGGACGAACACCGGGGAGCTGTTTTTT.

This chain joins TRBV4-1 and TRBJ1-2; the D gene is possibly TRBD1 (6 bases). Germline V CDR1 and CDR2: MGHRA, YSYEKL. The V gene lost 1 base and the J gene lost 8 bases, with 20 bases spanning the gap. This CDR3 region has 16 residues. CDR3 coding DNA: TGCGCCAGCAGCCAAGTAGCTGGGACACAACTTGGCGGCTACACCTTC. Protein product: CASSQVAGTQLGGYTF.

This rearrangement joins TRBV7-2 to TRBJ2-1; TRBD1 might be the D (5 bases). V was shortened by 1 base and J by 6 bases, with 16 bases between the two germline ends. This CDR3 is 16 amino acids long. Germline CDR1 and CDR2: SGHTA and FQGNSA. CDR3: CASSLGARVKGNEQFF. The CDR3 coding sequence is TGTGCCAGCAGCTTAGGGGCCAGGGTGAAAGGCAATGAGCAGTTCTTC.

The chain is built from TRBV27 and TRBJ2-1; the D is unclear. CDR3 length: 12 amino acids. The V end was cut by 4 bases, the J end by 6 bases, with 7 bases between. Germline lookup yields CDR1 MNHEY and CDR2 SMNVEV (reference sequence). CDR3 region: CASSSRFNEQFF. As DNA, the CDR3 is TGTGCCAGCAGTTCTCGGTTCAATGAGCAGTTCTTC.

The chain uses TRBV15 and TRBJ1-6, with a possible D match to TRBD1 (6 bases). This CDR3 comprises 13 residues. V was trimmed by 5 bases and J by 10 bases, leaving 12 bases between them. The V gene's germline CDR1 is LNHNV and CDR2 YYDKDF (reference sequence). Here the CDR3 reads CATSGDILSPLHF. CDR3 bases: TGTGCCACCAGCGGGGACATTCTGTCACCCCTCCACTTT. Full variable domain (missing parts from reference TRBV15 and TRBJ1-6): DAMVIQNPRYQVTQFGKPVTLSCSQTLNHNVMYWYQQKSSQAPKLLFHYYDKDFNNEADTPDNFQSRRPNTSFCFLDIRSPGLGDTAMYLCATSGDILSPLHFGNGTRLTVT.

The chain joins TRBV7-6 to TRBJ2-5; 10 bases match TRBD2. The CDR3 loop spans 14 amino acids. In germline, CDR1 is SGHVS, CDR2 FNYEAQ. V trimming: 5 bases; J trimming: 5 bases; junction bases outside the gene matches: 5. CDR3 sequence reads: CASSPSGRGETQYF. CDR3 sequence (DNA): TGTGCCAGCAGCCCTAGCGGGAGAGGGGAGACCCAGTACTTC.

V usage is TRBV10-2 and J usage is TRBJ1-2, with D possibly matching TRBD1 (5 bases). Trimming left V 0 bases short and J 5 bases short, with 10 bases between. The CDR3 sequence is 14 residues long. From germline, CDR1 is WSHSY and CDR2 SAAADI. The CDR3 DNA follows: TGCGCCAGCAGTGAGTCGATTGCAGGGTATGGCTACACCTTC. It is translated as CASSESIAGYGYTF.